This T cell receptor beta chain was profiled in a study of blood T cell repertoires in COVID-19. This clone was counted a single time. Trimming took 3 bases from V and 1 from J; bases not matched to a gene: 5. This CDR3 region has 16 residues. Germline CDR1 SEHNR, CDR2 FQNEAQ (reference sequence). This table comes from immunoSEQ multiplex PCR, and its TCRdb copy is limited to in-frame clones, with some not included. In the table there are fewer than 350,000 clones, around 81% of which are singletons. This TCR came from a woman aged 55-70 years with active or convalescent COVID-19. This chain links TRBV7-9 with TRBJ2-3, with TRBD2 matching 9 bases. Sequenced: peripheral blood. The CDR3 sequence: CASSFAGGAGTDTQYF. The CDR3 nucleotides are TGTGCCAGCAGCTTCGCGGGGGGGGCCGGCACAGATACGCAGTATTTT.